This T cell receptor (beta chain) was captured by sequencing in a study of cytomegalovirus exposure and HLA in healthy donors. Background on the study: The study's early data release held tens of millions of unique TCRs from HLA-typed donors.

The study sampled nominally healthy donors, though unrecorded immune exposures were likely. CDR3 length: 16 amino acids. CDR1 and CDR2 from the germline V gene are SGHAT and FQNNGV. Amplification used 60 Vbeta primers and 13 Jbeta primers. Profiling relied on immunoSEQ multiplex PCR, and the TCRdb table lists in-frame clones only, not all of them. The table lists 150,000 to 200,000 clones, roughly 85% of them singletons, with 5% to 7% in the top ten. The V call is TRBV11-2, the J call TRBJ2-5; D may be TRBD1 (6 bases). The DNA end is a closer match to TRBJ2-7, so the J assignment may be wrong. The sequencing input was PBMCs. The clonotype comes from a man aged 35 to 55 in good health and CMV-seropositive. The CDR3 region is CASSLQAGVSSYEQYF. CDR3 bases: TGTGCCAGCAGCTTACAGGCAGGGGTGAGCTCCTACGAGCAGTACTTC.